This T cell receptor (beta chain) came from a study of blood T cell repertoires in COVID-19. Original analysis: Estimated nucleated cell counts came from reference gene primer amplification. Using immunoSEQ multiplex PCR, the repertoire was profiled, and TCRdb retains in-frame clones only, with some absent. V and J calls and clone size come straight from that table; D and trimming were deduced from the DNA. The table has roughly 190,000 clones, about nine tenths seen once. Everyone who took part was 18 to 89 years old, and they came from fewer than 25 US areas. Grouping used clinical history reported by participants in a survey and questionnaire. All recovered Cohort 3 donors got two negative PCRs, got clearance, or saw symptom resolution. V lost 2 bases and J lost 3; bases outside the gene matches: 5. The length of the CDR3 is 15 residues. Germline assignment: CDR1 SGHVS and CDR2 FNYEAQ.

The clonotype originates from a woman between 18 and 29 years old who had recovered from COVID-19. The source material was PBMCs or T cells enriched from blood (not recorded which). The chain is built from TRBV7-6 and TRBJ2-7; 9 positions match TRBD1. The CDR3 DNA reads as TGTGCCAGCAGCTTATCCTTGACAGGGGGCTACGAGCAGTACTTC. Its protein product is CASSLSLTGGYEQYF.